A single T cell receptor (beta chain) is shown here with its context. 13 Jbeta primers and 60 Vbeta primers were used for the PCR. TCRdb's table, derived via immunoSEQ multiplex PCR, lists solely in-frame clones and lacks some. The sample carries under 150,000 clones, around 9.6% recorded once. These data belong to a study of cytomegalovirus exposure and HLA in healthy donors. V lost 1 base to trimming and J lost 7 bases; unmatched junction nucleotides: 4. Looked up from germline, CDR1 is MGHRA and CDR2 is YSYEKL. The CDR3 length is 16 residues. The receptor comes from a male donor in good health and CMV-seronegative. The chain has TRBV4-1 and TRBJ1-6; 10 bases fit TRBD1. Sequencing was carried out using PBMCs. The CDR3 reads CASSQVLDRGNSPLHF. As DNA, the CDR3 is TGCGCCAGCAGCCAAGTGCTGGACAGGGGGAATTCACCCCTCCACTTT.